This is a list of T cell receptor beta chains from one sample in a study of vaccination and CD4 T cells after COVID-19. TCRdb used MiXCR to reprocess the PCR reads, holding one entry per CDR3 protein. Altogether approximately 14,000 distinct CDR3 sequences are present, around 73% being singletons, with the ten largest covering approximately 10%. The antigens of these receptors remain unknown. Sequencing was carried out using CD4+ T cells from blood, cultured in vitro. Every receptor here comes from a human donor who had recovered from COVID-19. The CDR3 runs from the conserved cysteine through the conserved F or W. A D gene is named only where the DNA matches it firmly. Some rows have no size entry. The others give once, few or many, or a class for an expanded clone.

d_gene: TRBD1; j_gene: TRBJ1-1; abundance: NA; v_gene: TRBV20-1; len: 13; CDR3aa: CSASRQGRGGAFF; CDR3nt: TGCAGTGCAAGCAGACAGGGGAGAGGGGGAGCTTTCTTT
d_gene: TRBD2; j_gene: TRBJ2-5; abundance: few; v_gene: TRBV27; len: 17; CDR3aa: CASRSTGTSGRAGTQYF; CDR3nt: TGTGCCAGCAGATCAACCGGGACTAGCGGGAGGGCTGGGACCCAGTACTTC
d_gene: NA; j_gene: TRBJ1-3; abundance: NA; v_gene: TRBV28; len: 15; CDR3aa: CASTPTPVSGNTIYF; CDR3nt: TGTGCCAGCACCCCGACACCGGTCTCTGGAAACACCATATATTTT
d_gene: NA; j_gene: TRBJ1-6; abundance: NA; v_gene: TRBV6-2/TRBV6-3; len: 14; CDR3aa: CASSYGGPNSPLHF; CDR3nt: TGTGCCAGCAGTTACGGCGGTCCTAATTCACCCCTCCACTTT
d_gene: TRBD1; j_gene: TRBJ2-2; abundance: NA; v_gene: TRBV20-1; len: 16; CDR3aa: CSAPPPGQGYTGELFF; CDR3nt: TGCAGTGCCCCCCCACCGGGACAGGGGTACACCGGGGAGCTGTTTTTT
d_gene: TRBD2; j_gene: TRBJ2-7; abundance: medium-sized; v_gene: TRBV7-9; len: 13; CDR3aa: CASSWSGGNEQYF; CDR3nt: TGTGCCAGCAGCTGGTCGGGAGGGAACGAGCAGTACTTC
d_gene: TRBD1; j_gene: TRBJ2-4; abundance: NA; v_gene: TRBV6-2/TRBV6-3; len: 16; CDR3aa: CASSARDRGPKNIQYF; CDR3nt: TGTGCCAGCAGTGCCCGGGACAGGGGTCCCAAAAACATTCAGTACTTC
d_gene: NA; j_gene: TRBJ1-2; abundance: NA; v_gene: TRBV7-2; len: 14; CDR3aa: CASSLGIQGTGYTF; CDR3nt: TGTGCCAGCAGCTTAGGTATCCAGGGGACGGGCTACACCTTC
d_gene: NA; j_gene: TRBJ2-5; abundance: once; v_gene: TRBV19; len: 13; CDR3aa: CASSIGLSETQYF; CDR3nt: TGTGCCAGTAGTATCGGACTATCGGAGACCCAGTACTTC
d_gene: NA; j_gene: TRBJ1-5; abundance: few; v_gene: TRBV20-1; len: 16; CDR3aa: CSAGKTGVGGNQPQHF; CDR3nt: TGCAGTGCGGGAAAAACTGGGGTTGGCGGCAATCAGCCCCAGCATTTT
d_gene: TRBD2; j_gene: TRBJ2-5; abundance: NA; v_gene: TRBV5-1; len: 18; CDR3aa: CASITGVAGRGSQETQYF; CDR3nt: TGCGCCAGCATCACCGGGGTAGCGGGGAGGGGCTCCCAAGAGACCCAGTACTTC
d_gene: NA; j_gene: TRBJ2-5; abundance: NA; v_gene: TRBV10-3; len: 14; CDR3aa: CAISATGSAETQYF; CDR3nt: TGTGCCATCAGTGCAACAGGGTCGGCAGAGACCCAGTACTTC
d_gene: NA; j_gene: TRBJ1-1; abundance: NA; v_gene: TRBV6-5; len: 13; CDR3aa: CASIYRLNTEAFF; CDR3nt: TGTGCCAGCATTTACAGGTTGAACACTGAAGCTTTCTTT
d_gene: TRBD2; j_gene: TRBJ2-5; abundance: few; v_gene: TRBV6-1; len: 13; CDR3aa: CASSEREAETQYF; CDR3nt: TGTGCCAGCAGTGAACGGGAGGCGGAGACCCAGTACTTC
d_gene: NA; j_gene: TRBJ1-5; abundance: few; v_gene: TRBV20-1; len: 17; CDR3aa: CSARDMAGRGGNQPQHF; CDR3nt: TGCAGTGCTAGAGATATGGCAGGGAGGGGGGGCAATCAGCCCCAGCATTTT
d_gene: NA; j_gene: TRBJ1-5; abundance: NA; v_gene: TRBV19; len: 18; CDR3aa: CASSIWSGYSNSNQPQHF; CDR3nt: TGTGCCAGTAGTATTTGGTCAGGCTATTCTAATAGCAATCAGCCCCAGCATTTT
d_gene: NA; j_gene: TRBJ1-2; abundance: NA; v_gene: TRBV10-3; len: 14; CDR3aa: CAISGSPGGAGYTF; CDR3nt: TGTGCCATCAGTGGGTCTCCGGGGGGGGCTGGCTACACCTTC
d_gene: NA; j_gene: TRBJ1-1; abundance: NA; v_gene: TRBV6-2/TRBV6-3; len: 14; CDR3aa: CASSGWSTNTEAFF; CDR3nt: TGTGCCAGCAGTGGCTGGAGCACCAACACTGAAGCTTTCTTT
d_gene: NA; j_gene: TRBJ1-5; abundance: NA; v_gene: TRBV11-3; len: 19; CDR3aa: CASSFRAIGSGYSNQPQHF; CDR3nt: TGTGCCAGCAGCTTCCGGGCGATTGGGTCGGGATATAGCAATCAGCCCCAGCATTTT
d_gene: NA; j_gene: TRBJ1-5; abundance: NA; v_gene: TRBV28; len: 12; CDR3aa: CASSGRVQPQHF; CDR3nt: TGTGCCAGCAGTGGCAGGGTTCAGCCCCAGCATTTT
d_gene: NA; j_gene: TRBJ2-5; abundance: NA; v_gene: TRBV12-3/TRBV12-4; len: 13; CDR3aa: CASSLGTSTTQYF; CDR3nt: TGTGCCAGCAGTTTAGGTACCTCAACGACCCAGTACTTC
d_gene: TRBD2; j_gene: TRBJ2-5; abundance: once; v_gene: TRBV6-5; len: 15; CDR3aa: CASSYSGGMRETQYF; CDR3nt: TGTGCCAGCAGTTACTCGGGGGGGATGCGAGAGACCCAGTACTTC
d_gene: NA; j_gene: TRBJ1-1; abundance: NA; v_gene: TRBV6-2/TRBV6-3; len: 15; CDR3aa: CASRDTGSGYTEAFF; CDR3nt: TGTGCCAGCAGGGATACAGGGTCTGGGTACACTGAAGCTTTCTTT
d_gene: NA; j_gene: TRBJ1-6; abundance: NA; v_gene: TRBV20-1; len: 15; CDR3aa: CSARERGKNNSPLHF; CDR3nt: TGCAGTGCTAGAGAAAGGGGCAAAAATAATTCACCCCTCCACTTT
d_gene: NA; j_gene: TRBJ1-5; abundance: NA; v_gene: TRBV20-1; len: 12; CDR3aa: CSAYPPGMPQHF; CDR3nt: TGCAGTGCGTACCCACCGGGCATGCCCCAGCATTTT
d_gene: NA; j_gene: TRBJ2-5; abundance: NA; v_gene: TRBV20-1; len: 16; CDR3aa: CSARVLGRTYQETQYF; CDR3nt: TGCAGTGCTAGAGTCCTGGGTAGGACGTACCAAGAGACCCAGTACTTC
d_gene: TRBD2; j_gene: TRBJ2-5; abundance: few; v_gene: TRBV6-5; len: 15; CDR3aa: CASSYRLAGVETQYF; CDR3nt: TGTGCCAGCAGTTATCGACTAGCGGGAGTGGAGACCCAGTACTTC
d_gene: NA; j_gene: TRBJ1-5; abundance: NA; v_gene: TRBV5-1; len: 14; CDR3aa: CASRPVSDNQPQHF; CDR3nt: TGCGCCAGCCGACCGGTATCGGACAATCAGCCCCAGCATTTT
d_gene: NA; j_gene: TRBJ2-1; abundance: NA; v_gene: TRBV6-5; len: 14; CDR3aa: CASSYSLRGDEQFF; CDR3nt: TGTGCCAGCAGTTACTCCCTGAGGGGGGATGAGCAGTTCTTC
d_gene: TRBD1; j_gene: TRBJ1-5; abundance: NA; v_gene: TRBV19; len: 14; CDR3aa: CASSIEGGNQPQHF; CDR3nt: TGTGCCAGTAGTATAGAAGGGGGCAACCAGCCCCAGCATTTT
d_gene: NA; j_gene: TRBJ1-2; abundance: NA; v_gene: TRBV24-1; len: 13; CDR3aa: CATSPGGRGGYTF; CDR3nt: TGTGCCACCAGCCCCGGGGGGCGCGGTGGCTACACCTTC
d_gene: TRBD2; j_gene: TRBJ2-5; abundance: NA; v_gene: TRBV27; len: 14; CDR3aa: CASRVRGGRETQYF; CDR3nt: TGTGCCAGCAGGGTACGCGGGGGGCGGGAGACCCAGTACTTC
d_gene: NA; j_gene: TRBJ1-6; abundance: NA; v_gene: TRBV20-1; len: 15; CDR3aa: CSATPPPLRNSPLHF; CDR3nt: TGCAGTGCCACCCCTCCCCCGCTAAGGAATTCACCCCTCCACTTT
d_gene: NA; j_gene: TRBJ2-7; abundance: NA; v_gene: TRBV6-1; len: 14; CDR3aa: CASSRAGNYYEQYF; CDR3nt: TGTGCCAGCAGTAGGGCGGGGAACTACTACGAGCAGTACTTC
d_gene: NA; j_gene: TRBJ2-3; abundance: NA; v_gene: TRBV27; len: 16; CDR3aa: CASSLFGDPVPDTQYF; CDR3nt: TGTGCCAGCAGTTTATTTGGTGACCCGGTCCCGGATACGCAGTATTTT
d_gene: NA; j_gene: TRBJ1-5; abundance: few; v_gene: TRBV6-1; len: 16; CDR3aa: CASSHVVRGPPQPQHF; CDR3nt: TGTGCCAGCAGCCACGTCGTCCGCGGCCCACCTCAGCCCCAGCATTTT
d_gene: TRBD1; j_gene: TRBJ1-1; abundance: once; v_gene: TRBV5-6; len: 15; CDR3aa: CASSHQQGGVTEAFF; CDR3nt: TGTGCCAGCAGCCACCAACAGGGGGGGGTCACTGAAGCTTTCTTT
d_gene: NA; j_gene: TRBJ2-3; abundance: NA; v_gene: TRBV6-2/TRBV6-3; len: 15; CDR3aa: CASSYPLSPTDTQYF; CDR3nt: TGTGCCAGCAGTTACCCTTTGTCTCCCACAGATACGCAGTATTTT
d_gene: NA; j_gene: TRBJ2-6; abundance: NA; v_gene: TRBV2; len: 15; CDR3aa: CASSGGVGGANVLTF; CDR3nt: TGTGCCAGCAGTGGTGGTGTTGGTGGGGCCAACGTCCTGACTTTC